Following are 10 T cell receptor beta chains from one sample sequenced in a study of T cell repertoires in cytomegalovirus infection. Antigens of these TCRs are unknown. TCRdb passed the reads through MiXCR, listing each CDR3 protein once. The repertoire includes about 890,000 distinct CDR3 sequences, 31% of them detected once, and over 12% sits in the top ten. The sample here was cultured CD8+ T cells from PBMCs, taken from culture after CMV antigen stimulation. These receptors came from a human donor in good health (CMV status not recorded). Some clones in this sample may be carry-over from other donors' samples.

Of note for this clonotype: At one end the junction does not follow the germline gene, possibly because of a read error. The chain recombines TRBV9 with TRBJ2-5, with 9 nucleotides matching TRBD1. The CDR3 sequence is 16 residues long. Germline CDR1 SGDLS, CDR2 YYNGEE. CDR3 coding DNA: TGTTCCAGCAGCGTAGGGGGACAGGGTTACCACGAGACCCAGTACTTC. Its protein product is CSSSVGGQGYHETQYF.

The chain couples TRBV12-5 to TRBJ2-5; 7 nucleotides line up with TRBD1. This CDR3 has 15 residues. Germline trimming cut 2 bases from V and 0 bases from J; bases unmatched to any gene: 3. Germline assignment: CDR1 LGHNT and CDR2 FRNRAP. This chain's CDR3 is CASGLWTGDQETQYF. CDR3 DNA: TGTGCTAGTGGTTTGTGGACAGGAGACCAAGAGACCCAGTACTTC.

The chain couples TRBV7-3 to TRBJ1-1; TRBD1 matches 8 bases. Trimming cost V 1 base and J 11 bases; bases outside gene matches: 21. The CDR3 consists of 18 residues. Germline CDR1 reads SGHTA; CDR2 reads FQGTGA. The CDR3 DNA is TGTGCCAGCAGCTTAAATCCGGGACAGGTTCAACCCCCTTATCGCGCTTTCTTT. Its translation: CASSLNPGQVQPPYRAFF.

The chain employs TRBV10-3 and TRBJ2-7, with 7 bases that match TRBD1. J gave up 3 bases and V 11 bases, and 13 bases lay outside the gene matches. The CDR3 contains 14 residues. CDR1 and CDR2 (germline): ENHRY, SYGVKD. DNA of the CDR3: TGTGCCCTCAACAACAGGGGACCACTCTACGAGCAGTACTTC. It encodes CALNNRGPLYEQYF.

The chain links TRBV2 to TRBJ1-1; tentatively, D is TRBD1 (6 bases). The CDR3 extends over 12 amino acids. The germline V gene has CDR1 SNHLY and CDR2 FYNNEI. The germline V and J ends were trimmed by 11 bases and 5 bases, with 15 bases remaining between them. DNA for the CDR3: TGTGCCTCCCAAGGGGGAGTGACTGAAGCTTTCTTT. Its protein product is CASQGGVTEAFF.

The V gene is TRBV10-3, the J gene TRBJ2-1, with 8 nucleotides matching TRBD1. The V gene's germline CDR1 is ENHRY and CDR2 SYGVKD. J gave up 3 bases and V 4 bases, and 2 bases lay outside the gene matches. This CDR3 has 14 amino acids. The CDR3 bases are TGTGCCATCAGTGTAGGACAGGGCTACAATGAGCAGTTCTTC. Its protein is CAISVGQGYNEQFF.

The DNA for the CDR3 is TGTGCCAGCAGCTGGAGCAGGGCCCAAGAGACCCAGTACTTC. The encoded protein is CASSWSRAQETQYF. The chain employs TRBV11-1 and TRBJ2-5, with D possibly being TRBD1 (5 bases). This CDR3 has 14 amino acids. Per the germline V gene, CDR1 is SGHAT and CDR2 is FQDESV (reference sequence). Trimming cost V 4 bases and J 1 base, with 10 bases left between them.

This clonotype has more than one count but fewer than ten. V usage is TRBV27 and J usage is TRBJ1-2, with D unclear. V was trimmed by 0 bases and J by 4 bases, leaving 9 bases between them. Germline-derived CDR1 and CDR2 are MNHEY and SMNVEV (reference sequence). This CDR3 has 14 amino acids. The CDR3 here is CASSLSFGSYGYTF. Here the CDR3 DNA reads TGTGCCAGCAGTTTATCGTTCGGGTCCTATGGCTACACCTTC.

This clonotype appeared a few times. The genes are TRBV4-1 and TRBJ1-1; D possibly corresponds to TRBD1 (5 bases). V was pared by 0 bases and J by 0 bases, with 11 bases between. The CDR3 is made up of 16 amino acids. The germline gives CDR1 MGHRA, CDR2 YSYEKL. CDR3 amino acids: CASSQDLGPMNTEAFF. The DNA for the CDR3 is TGCGCCAGCAGCCAAGATCTGGGACCCATGAACACTGAAGCTTTCTTT.

Details on this clonotype: One base away lies a much larger clone, so this may be a sequencing read error. The chain carries TRBV6-8 and TRBJ2-7, with TRBD1 matching 7 bases. CDR1 is MNHGY, CDR2 SAAAGT, per germline. The CDR3 contains 17 residues. The CDR3 reads CVSSYYLRQGIDYEQYV. In nucleotides, the CDR3 is TGTGTCAGCAGTTACTATCTAAGACAGGGAATTGACTACGAGCAGTACGTC.